This T cell receptor beta chain was retrieved from a study of T-cell memory formation after mild COVID-19 (dated by TCRdb to 2020 to 2023). Study-level background: TCR sequence clusters from the two donors were largely donor specific. In two donors, T-cell clones that expanded and contracted after mild COVID-19 were tracked by sequencing TCRalpha and TCRbeta repertoires over time. The cohort was made up of two young adult volunteers, one female and one male, who were previously healthy.

Broad study findings and their caveats: Contracting CD4+ clones were located mainly in the CM and EM memory subsets, whereas CD8+ clones were found to be enriched in EMRA. Only a couple of mild cases were covered in the study, and larger cohorts including severe cases with pre-infection samples were considered necessary. Clones that contracted from day 15 to 85 showed balanced CD4/CD8 phenotypes, whereas a second wave of clones that expanded from day 15 to 37 leaned towards CD4+. Whether the second-wave clones peaking on day 37 were SARS-CoV-2 specific was not confirmed. Some responding clones were found in pre-infection memory, which suggests that pre-existing cross-reactive memory T cells took part in the SARS-CoV-2 response.

With respect to this clonotype: Its target antigen remains unknown. Per-nucleotide qualities are absent, and no much larger clonotype sits a single base away.

V is pruned by 8 bases and J by 0 bases, leaving 11 bases of the junction without a gene match. The CDR3, cysteine through phenylalanine, is 18 amino acids long. Only the CDR3 DNA stays, 54 bases, in frame from base 1. The germline V gene (reference sequence) provides CDR1 MNHNY and CDR2 SVGAGI. Ficoll-Paque density gradient centrifugation was the method used to isolate PBMCs. TCRdb records Illumina NovaSeq 6000 as the sequencer. cDNA libraries for TCRalpha and TCRbeta were prepared by 5'RACE using constant-segment primers, with sample barcodes and unique molecular identifiers added. Trizol reagent was used to extract RNA from every sample. Amplification of the libraries took two PCR steps, and the second step added a second sample barcode plus Illumina TruSeq adapters. Sequencing of the libraries was done on an Illumina NovaSeq, producing 2 x 150 bp paired-end reads. On the authors' methods: Demultiplexing of reads and collapsing into UMI-guided consensus sequences were performed with migec v1.2.7. Using mixcr v2.1.11, the UMI consensuses were aligned to TRA and TRB V and J templates and assembled into clonotypes. A clonotype was counted as expanded or contracted only when both edgeR and NoisET called the clonotype significant, with the noise models trained on biological replicates. For edgeR calls, the thresholds were a false discovery rate-adjusted p below 0.01 and a log2 fold-change of 1. PCA with hierarchical clustering of max-normalized trajectories of the 1000 most abundant clonotypes was used as exploratory dynamics analysis. Separately sequenced CD4+ and CD8+ repertoires were used to assign a CD4 or CD8 phenotype to each responding clone. The public reads were reprocessed in TCRdb via fastp at Q25 and MiXCR, keeping in-frame beta chains. Rows are combined by CDR3 protein, so each entry shows the most common genes and DNA. It is TCRdb's table, rather than the study itself, that gives the V and J calls and clone size. The sample table shows 400,000 or so distinct CDR3 sequences, and about 21% are seen once. 9.5% to 15% of the sample is in the top ten clones.

Recombination joined TRBV6-6 with TRBJ2-7, and 15 bases in between align with TRBD2. The TCR comes from an adult woman who had mild COVID-19 (a few samples of this study predate the infection). The sample titles of this study are shuffled in the database, so cell type and time point are left out; the donor was told from shared clones. The material sequenced was PBMCs or a T cell subset sorted from them (not recorded which). The nucleotide sequence reads as follows: TGTGCCAGCCGACAGGGTAGGGGACTAGCGGGAGGCTCCTACGAGCAGTACTTC. Its protein is CASRQGRGLAGGSYEQYF.